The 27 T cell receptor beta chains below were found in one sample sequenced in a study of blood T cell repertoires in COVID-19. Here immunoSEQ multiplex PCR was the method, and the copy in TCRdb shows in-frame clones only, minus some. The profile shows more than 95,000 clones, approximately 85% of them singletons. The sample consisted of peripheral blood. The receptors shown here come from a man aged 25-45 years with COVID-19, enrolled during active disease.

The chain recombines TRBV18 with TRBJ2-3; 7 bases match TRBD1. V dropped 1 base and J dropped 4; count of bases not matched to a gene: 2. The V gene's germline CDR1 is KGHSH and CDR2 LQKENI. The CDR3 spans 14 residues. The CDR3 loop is CASSPQGAADTQYF. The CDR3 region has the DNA TGTGCCAGCTCACCACAGGGGGCGGCAGATACGCAGTATTTT.

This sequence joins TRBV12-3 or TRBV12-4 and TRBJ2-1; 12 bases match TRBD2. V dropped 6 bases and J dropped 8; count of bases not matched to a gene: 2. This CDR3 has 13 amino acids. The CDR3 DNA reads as TGTGCCAGCAGCAGACTAGCGGGAGATGAGCAGTTCTTC. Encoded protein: CASSRLAGDEQFF.

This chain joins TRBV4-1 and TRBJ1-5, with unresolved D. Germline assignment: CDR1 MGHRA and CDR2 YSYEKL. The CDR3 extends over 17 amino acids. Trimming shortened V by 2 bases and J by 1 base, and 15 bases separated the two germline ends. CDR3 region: CASSQSIPPGSNQPQHF. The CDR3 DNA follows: TGCGCCAGCAGCCAAAGTATTCCTCCGGGGAGCAATCAGCCCCAGCATTTT.

CDR3 sequence: CASSRTGREQFF. DNA for the CDR3: TGTGCCAGCAGCCGGACAGGAAGGGAGCAGTTCTTC. The chain joins TRBV14 to TRBJ2-1; 7 bases are shared with TRBD1. V dropped 4 bases and J dropped 10; count of bases not matched to a gene: 4. The length of the CDR3 is 12 residues. CDR1 is SGHDN and CDR2 is FVKESK in the germline V gene.

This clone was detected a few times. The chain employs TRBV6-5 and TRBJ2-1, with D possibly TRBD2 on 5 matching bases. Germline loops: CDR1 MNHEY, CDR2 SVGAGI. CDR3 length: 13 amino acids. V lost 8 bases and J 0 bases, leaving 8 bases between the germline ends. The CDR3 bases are TGTGCCAGCGCCGAGGGCTCCTACAATGAGCAGTTCTTC. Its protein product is CASAEGSYNEQFF.

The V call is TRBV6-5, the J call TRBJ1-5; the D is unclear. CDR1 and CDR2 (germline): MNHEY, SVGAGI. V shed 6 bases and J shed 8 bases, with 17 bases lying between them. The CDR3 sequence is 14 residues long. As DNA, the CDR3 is TGTGCCAGCAGCCAGGACTATTACGGGGAGCCCCAGCATTTT. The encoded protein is CASSQDYYGEPQHF.

For the CDR3, the DNA is TGTGCCAGCAGTTTATCCGAGACAACCTCCTACGAGCAGTACTTC. It specifies CASSLSETTSYEQYF. The chain carries TRBV27 and TRBJ2-7; D gene uncertain. Between the trimmed V and J ends, which lost 0 bases and 0 bases, there was a span of 9 bases. CDR3 length: 15 amino acids. CDR1 is MNHEY and CDR2 is SMNVEV in the germline V gene (reference sequence).

The CDR3 nucleotides are TGTGCCAGCAGTTACTCTATATCAGCGGGGGGGAAGACCCAGTACTTC. It yields the protein CASSYSISAGGKTQYF. The gene calls are TRBV6-5 and TRBJ2-5; 10 nucleotides agree with TRBD2. The germline CDR1 and CDR2 sequences are MNHEY and SVGAGI. CDR3 length: 16 amino acids. V was pared by 0 bases and J by 6 bases, with 7 bases of the junction left unmatched.

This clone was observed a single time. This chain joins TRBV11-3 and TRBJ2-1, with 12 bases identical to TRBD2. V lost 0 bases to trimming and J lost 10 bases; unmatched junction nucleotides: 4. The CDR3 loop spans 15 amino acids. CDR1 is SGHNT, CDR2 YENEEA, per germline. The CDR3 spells CASSLDLAGGSEQFF. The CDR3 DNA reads TGTGCCAGCAGCTTAGATCTAGCGGGAGGGTCAGAGCAGTTCTTC.

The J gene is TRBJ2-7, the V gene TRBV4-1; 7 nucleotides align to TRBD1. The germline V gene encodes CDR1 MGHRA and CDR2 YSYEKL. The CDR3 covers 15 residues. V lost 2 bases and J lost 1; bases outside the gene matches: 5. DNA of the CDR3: TGCGCCAGCAGCCAATCGCCAGGGGGTTCCTACGAGCAGTACTTC. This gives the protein CASSQSPGGSYEQYF.

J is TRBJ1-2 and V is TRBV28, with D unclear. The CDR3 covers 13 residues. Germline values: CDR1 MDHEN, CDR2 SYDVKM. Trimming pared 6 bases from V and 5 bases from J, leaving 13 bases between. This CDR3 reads CASSSLQYYGYTF. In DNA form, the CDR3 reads TGTGCCAGCAGCTCCCTCCAGTATTATGGCTACACCTTC.

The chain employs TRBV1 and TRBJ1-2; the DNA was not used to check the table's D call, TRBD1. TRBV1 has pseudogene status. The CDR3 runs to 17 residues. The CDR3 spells CTSSQDGLDRGLYGYTF. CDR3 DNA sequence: TGCACCAGCAGCCAAGATGGATTGGACAGGGGCCTCTATGGCTACACCTTC.

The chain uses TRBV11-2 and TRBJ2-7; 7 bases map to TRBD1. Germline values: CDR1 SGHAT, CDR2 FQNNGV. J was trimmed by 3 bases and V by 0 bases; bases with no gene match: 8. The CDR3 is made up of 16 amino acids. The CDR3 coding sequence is TGTGCCAGCAGCTTAGAAACAGGGGTTGGGAACTACGAGCAGTACTTC. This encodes CASSLETGVGNYEQYF.

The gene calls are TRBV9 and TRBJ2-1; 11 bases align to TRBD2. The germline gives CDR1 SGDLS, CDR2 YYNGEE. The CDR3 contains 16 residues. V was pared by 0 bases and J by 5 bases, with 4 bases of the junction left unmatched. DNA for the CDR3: TGTGCCAGCAGCGTAGGAGGGACTAGCGGTCACAATGAGCAGTTCTTC. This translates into CASSVGGTSGHNEQFF.

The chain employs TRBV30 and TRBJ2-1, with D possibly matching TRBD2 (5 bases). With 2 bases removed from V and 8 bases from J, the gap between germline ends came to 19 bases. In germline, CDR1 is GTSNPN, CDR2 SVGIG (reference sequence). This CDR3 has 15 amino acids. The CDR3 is CAWSMDWVRVDEQFF. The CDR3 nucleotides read TGTGCCTGGAGTATGGACTGGGTTCGAGTCGATGAGCAGTTCTTC.

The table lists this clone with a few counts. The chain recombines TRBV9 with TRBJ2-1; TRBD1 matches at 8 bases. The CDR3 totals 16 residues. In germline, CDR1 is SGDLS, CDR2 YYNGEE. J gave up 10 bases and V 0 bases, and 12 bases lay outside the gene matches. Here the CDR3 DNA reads TGTGCCAGCAGCGTAGGTGGGACAGGCGGACATTCAGAGCAGTTCTTC. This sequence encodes CASSVGGTGGHSEQFF. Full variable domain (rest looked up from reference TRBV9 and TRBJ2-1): DSGVTQTPKHLITATGQRVTLRCSPRSGDLSVYWYQQSLDQGLQFLIQYYNGEERAKGNILERFSAQQFPDLHSELNLSSLELGDSALYFCASSVGGTGGHSEQFFGPGTRLTVL.

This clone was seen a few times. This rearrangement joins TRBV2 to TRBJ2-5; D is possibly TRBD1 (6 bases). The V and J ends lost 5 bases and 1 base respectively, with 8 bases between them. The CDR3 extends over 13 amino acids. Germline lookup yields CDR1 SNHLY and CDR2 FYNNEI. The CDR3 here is CASSRDTQETQYF. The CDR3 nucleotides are TGTGCCAGCAGTCGGGACACCCAAGAGACCCAGTACTTC.

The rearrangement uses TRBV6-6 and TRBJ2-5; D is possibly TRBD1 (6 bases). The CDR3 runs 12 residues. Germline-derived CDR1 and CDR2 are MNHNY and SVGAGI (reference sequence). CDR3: CAYRDNEETQYF. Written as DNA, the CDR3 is TGTGCTTACCGGGACAACGAAGAGACCCAGTACTTC.

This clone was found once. The CDR3, as DNA: TGTGCCAGCAGCGTAACGACACAGGTAAGCTACACCTTC. It encodes CASSVTTQVSYTF. The chain uses TRBV7-9 and TRBJ1-2, with D tentatively TRBD1 (5 bases). In germline, CDR1 is SEHNR, CDR2 FQNEAQ (reference sequence). Trimming cost V 5 bases and J 9 bases, with 16 bases left between them. The CDR3 is 13 residues long.

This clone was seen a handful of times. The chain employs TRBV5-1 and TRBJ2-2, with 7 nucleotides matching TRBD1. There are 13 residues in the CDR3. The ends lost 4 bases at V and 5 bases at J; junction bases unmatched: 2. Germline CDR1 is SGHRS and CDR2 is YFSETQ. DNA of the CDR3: TGCGCCAGCAGCCCGGGACAGACCGGGGAGCTGTTTTTT. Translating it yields CASSPGQTGELFF.

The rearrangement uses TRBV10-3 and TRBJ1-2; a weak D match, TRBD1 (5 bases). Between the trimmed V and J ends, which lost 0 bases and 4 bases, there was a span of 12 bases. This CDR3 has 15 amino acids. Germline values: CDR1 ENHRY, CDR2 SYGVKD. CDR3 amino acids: CAISESGRAGYGYTF. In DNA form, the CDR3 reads TGTGCCATCAGTGAGTCGGGCAGGGCAGGCTATGGCTACACCTTC.

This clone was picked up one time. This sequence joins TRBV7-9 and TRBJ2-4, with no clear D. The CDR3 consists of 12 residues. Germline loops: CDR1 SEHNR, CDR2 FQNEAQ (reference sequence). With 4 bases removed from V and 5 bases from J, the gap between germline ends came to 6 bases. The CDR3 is CASSSLENIQYF. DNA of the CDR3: TGTGCCAGCAGCTCATTAGAAAACATTCAGTACTTC.

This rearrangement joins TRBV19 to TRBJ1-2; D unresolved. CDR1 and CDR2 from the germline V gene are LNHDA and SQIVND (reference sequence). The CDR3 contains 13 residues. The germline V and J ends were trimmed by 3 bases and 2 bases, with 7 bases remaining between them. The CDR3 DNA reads TGTGCCAGTAGTATCGAGGGAAACTATGGCTACACCTTC. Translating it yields CASSIEGNYGYTF.

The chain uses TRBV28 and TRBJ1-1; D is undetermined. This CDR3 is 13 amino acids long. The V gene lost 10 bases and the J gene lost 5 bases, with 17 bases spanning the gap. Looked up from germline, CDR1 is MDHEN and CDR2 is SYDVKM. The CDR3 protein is CAIGEARGTEAFF. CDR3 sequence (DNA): TGTGCCATCGGGGAGGCCCGAGGAACTGAAGCTTTCTTT. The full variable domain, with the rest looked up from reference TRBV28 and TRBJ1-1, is DVKVTQSSRYLVKRTGEKVFLECVQDMDHENMFWYRQDPGLGLRLIYFSYDVKMKEKGDIPEGYSVSREKKERFSLILESASTNQTSMYLCAIGEARGTEAFFGQGTRLTVV.

CDR3 in amino acids: CASRLIDTPLLGYTF. Here the CDR3 DNA reads TGTGCCAGCAGACTCATCGACACTCCGCTCCTTGGCTACACCTTC. The chain recombines TRBV6-1 with TRBJ1-2; D unresolved. Germline V gives CDR1 MNHNS, CDR2 SASEGT. The V gene lost 6 bases and the J gene lost 7 bases, with 21 bases spanning the gap. The CDR3 spans 15 residues.

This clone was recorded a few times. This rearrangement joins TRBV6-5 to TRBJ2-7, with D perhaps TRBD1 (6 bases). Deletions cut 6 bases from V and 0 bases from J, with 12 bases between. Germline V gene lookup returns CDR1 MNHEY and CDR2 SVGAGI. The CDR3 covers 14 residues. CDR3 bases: TGTGCCAGCAGGGACAGTTATAACTCCTACGAGCAGTACTTC. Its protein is CASRDSYNSYEQYF.

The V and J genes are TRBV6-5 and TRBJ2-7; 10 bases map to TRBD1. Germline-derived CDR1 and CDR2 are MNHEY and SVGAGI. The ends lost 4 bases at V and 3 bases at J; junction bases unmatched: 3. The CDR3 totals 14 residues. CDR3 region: CASSWTGGVYEQYF. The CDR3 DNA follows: TGTGCCAGCAGTTGGACAGGGGGGGTCTACGAGCAGTACTTC.